The present TCR beta chain was sequenced within a study of OX40 agonist ivuxolimab in advanced cancers. As for the study more broadly: Ivuxolimab was an agonistic, fully human IgG2 monoclonal antibody directed against OX40 (CD134), a costimulatory receptor. Intravenous ivuxolimab was administered to patients every 2 weeks at six dose levels: 0.01, 0.1, 0.3, 1.5, 3 and 10 mg/kg. Among the approximately 54 dose-escalation patients, about 19 had hepatocellular carcinoma, 15 melanoma, 9 renal cell carcinoma and 9 head and neck cancer. The dose-escalation cohort was 82.7% male with a mean age of around 62 years, ranging from roughly 23 to 80. Prior anti-PD-1, anti-PD-L1 or anti-CTLA-4 therapy was permitted, and checkpoint inhibitors had been received by 30% to 40% of dose-escalation patients. Partial responses occurred in three dose-escalation patients: two with cutaneous melanoma and one with hepatocellular carcinoma. The point of sequencing TCRbeta in the periphery was to test whether ivuxolimab changed TCR sequence diversity and drove clonal T-cell expansion. The paper reports the monotherapy dose-escalation portion (N of about 50 patients) of the phase I ivuxolimab trial. On the study overall, not on this receptor specifically: Clonal expansion of both CD4+ and CD8+ blood T cells was observed from baseline to week 6 at doses 0.1 to 3.0 mg/kg. In the 0.1-3.0 mg/kg groups, partial responders had among the lowest normalized peripheral clonal expansion, particularly in CD8+ T cells. The antigen specificity of the peripheral T cells that underwent clonal expansion was not determined. Low levels of normalized T-cell clonal expansion were also shown by some nonresponding patients. After ivuxolimab, expanded clones were on average more numerous among CD8+ T cells than among CD4+ T cells.

The trial excluded patients who had a history of autoimmune disease or who were on systemic immunosuppression. Peripheral blood for TCR sequencing was drawn from every dose cohort at baseline, at cycle 4 day 1 and at cycle 7 day 1. The samples were drawn from a first-in-human, open-label, multicenter phase I dose-escalation trial of ivuxolimab. Adults with locally advanced or metastatic melanoma, renal cell, hepatocellular, or head and neck squamous cell carcinoma were enrolled in the trial. Before TCR sequencing, CD4+ T cells and CD8+ T cells from peripheral blood were sorted into separate populations. The germline V gene yields SGHRS for CDR1 and YFSETQ for CDR2. Trimming takes 2 bases off V and 5 bases off J; junction bases not matched to a gene: 10. Taken from cysteine to phenylalanine, the CDR3 has 16 residues. Only CDR3 DNA is held: 48 bases, read in frame from base 1. As for this clone: Its antigen is currently not known. One base away there is no much larger clone; base qualities are not given.

Genomic DNA was isolated from the sorted cells so that the TCRbeta CDR3 region could be sequenced. TCRbeta CDR3 regions were sequenced using the immunoSEQ Assay. TCRdb obtained this table from immuneACCESS and retained in-frame rearrangements with V and J assigned. These tables miss some clones; where compared with another copy, unresolved V genes account for less than half of the shortfall, and the remainder is unexplained. The sample includes 89,000 or so clones, with about 90% observed a single time. More than 7.5% of the sample is taken by the ten largest. This sequence originates from an adult with an advanced solid tumor such as melanoma, head and neck, liver or kidney cancer. The chain links TRBV5-1 with TRBJ2-1, and 7 bases in between align with TRBD2. The sample was CD4+ or CD8+ T cells sorted from blood, taken in a trial of the OX40 agonist ivuxolimab. CDR3 reads: CASSFLYPSGHNEQFF. The base sequence is TGCGCCAGCAGCTTTTTGTACCCTAGCGGACACAATGAGCAGTTCTTC.